A selection of T cell receptor beta chains follows, all from one sample in a study of blood T cells in healthy people across ages. In TCRdb, the 5' RACE reads were re-called with MiXCR into one record per CDR3 protein. The sample yields about 1 million distinct CDR3 sequences, 40% to 50% seen once. Specimen: blood. These receptors were taken from a woman aged 60-70 years in good health. CDR3s include the opening cysteine and the closing phenylalanine or tryptophan. The order of the fields is D gene, clone size, J gene, V gene, CDR3 protein, CDR3 DNA. D genes are given only for firm matches. Where a row states a size, it is once, few, many or the class of an expanded clone; other rows omit it.

.,few,TRBJ1-6,TRBV10-3,CAISEWGSTPLHF,TGTGCCATCAGTGAGTGGGGGTCTACACCCCTCCACTTT
.,few,TRBJ2-7,TRBV7-6,CASSLSTGNLAYEQYF,TGTGCCAGCAGCCTGTCGACAGGGAATCTAGCGTACGAGCAGTACTTC
TRBD2,.,TRBJ2-5,TRBV20-1,CSASRASGAQQETQYF,TGCAGTGCTAGTAGGGCTAGCGGGGCCCAACAAGAGACCCAGTACTTC
.,many,TRBJ1-6,TRBV12-3/TRBV12-4,CASSLRRDNSPLHF,TGTGCCAGCAGTCTTAGACGCGATAATTCACCCCTCCACTTT
TRBD1,.,TRBJ1-6,TRBV15,CATSSGQGSNSPLHF,TGTGCCACCAGCAGTGGACAGGGCTCAAATTCACCCCTCCACTTT
TRBD2,.,TRBJ2-1,TRBV10-3,CAISGGRAGVDEQFF,TGTGCCATCAGTGGCGGACGAGCGGGAGTGGATGAGCAGTTCTTC
.,.,TRBJ2-1,TRBV20-1,CSARRGDTYNEQFF,TGCAGTGCTAGACGGGGGGACACCTACAATGAGCAGTTCTTC
TRBD1,few,TRBJ2-3,TRBV20-1,CSAGGPTDTQYF,TGCAGTGCAGGGGGCCCCACAGATACGCAGTATTTT
.,.,TRBJ1-2,TRBV3-1,CASKVGGQRGPYGYTF,TGTGCCAGCAAAGTGGGGGGGCAGCGAGGCCCCTATGGCTACACCTTC
.,few,TRBJ2-1,TRBV28,CASEGGSSNEQFF,TGTGCCAGCGAAGGGGGGAGTTCCAATGAGCAGTTCTTC
.,many,TRBJ2-1,TRBV7-2,CASSLQPGVYEQFF,TGTGCCAGCAGCTTACAACCGGGAGTCTATGAGCAGTTCTTC
TRBD2,.,TRBJ2-1,TRBV7-2,CASSLQRGRYNEQFF,TGTGCCAGCAGCTTACAGCGGGGACGCTACAATGAGCAGTTCTTC
TRBD2,.,TRBJ2-1,TRBV5-6,CASNQEHSGRIRHEQFF,TGTGCCAGCAACCAGGAACATAGCGGGAGAATTCGACATGAGCAGTTCTTC
.,few,TRBJ2-3,TRBV7-2,CASSLGPTTTDTQYF,TGTGCCAGCAGCTTAGGTCCAACGACCACAGATACGCAGTATTTT
TRBD2,.,TRBJ2-1,TRBV7-8,CASRRTSGRAVEDEQFF,TGTGCCAGCAGGCGTACTAGCGGGAGGGCTGTTGAGGATGAGCAGTTCTTC
TRBD1,few,TRBJ1-4,TRBV5-1,CASSWAGGRNEKLFF,TGCGCCAGCAGCTGGGCAGGGGGTCGGAATGAAAAACTGTTTTTT
.,.,TRBJ2-3,TRBV20-1,CSARDRPLDTQYF,TGCAGTGCTAGAGATAGGCCGCTAGATACGCAGTATTTT
TRBD1,.,TRBJ1-2,TRBV10-3,CASRGFDGYTF,TGTGCCAGCAGGGGGTTCGATGGCTACACCTTC
TRBD2,.,TRBJ2-5,TRBV10-3,CASSYLAGRETQYF,TGTGCCAGCAGTTACTTAGCGGGAAGAGAGACCCAGTACTTC
TRBD1,.,TRBJ2-5,TRBV5-1,CASSQLVTGGIGTQYF,TGCGCCAGCAGCCAACTAGTGACAGGGGGCATTGGGACCCAGTACTTC
TRBD2,.,TRBJ2-7,TRBV6-5,CASSYGTRSLPGEQYF,TGTGCCAGCAGTTACGGGACTAGGTCCCTCCCTGGTGAGCAGTACTTC
TRBD1,.,TRBJ1-5,TRBV20-1,CSARIDRGQPQHF,TGCAGTGCTAGAATCGACAGGGGTCAGCCCCAGCATTTT
.,once,TRBJ1-2,TRBV4-1,CASSQVGRRESGYTF,TGCGCCAGCAGCCAGGTTGGCCGAAGGGAGTCTGGCTACACCTTC
TRBD2,few,TRBJ2-1,TRBV15,CATSRPFGTSGNNEQFF,TGTGCCACCAGCAGACCTTTCGGGACTAGCGGGAACAATGAGCAGTTCTTC
.,few,TRBJ1-2,TRBV29-1,CSVVHPTLLAPYGYTF,TGCAGCGTTGTGCATCCCACCTTACTTGCCCCCTATGGCTACACCTTC
TRBD2,.,TRBJ2-2,TRBV9,CASSVDVNSGSINTGELFF,TGTGCCAGCAGCGTAGATGTGAATAGCGGGAGTATTAACACCGGGGAGCTGTTTTTT
TRBD2,.,TRBJ2-1,TRBV20-1,CSARAGLAGGSSYNEQFF,TGCAGTGCTAGAGCGGGACTAGCGGGAGGTAGCTCCTACAATGAGCAGTTCTTC
.,few,TRBJ2-6,TRBV5-6,CASSLMAPGANVLTF,TGTGCCAGCAGCTTAATGGCTCCTGGGGCCAACGTCCTGACTTTC
.,few,TRBJ1-2,TRBV5-6,CASSFVEQIYGYTF,TGTGCCAGCAGCTTTGTGGAACAGATCTATGGCTACACCTTC
TRBD1,.,TRBJ2-7,TRBV27,CASNDRGVHEQYF,TGTGCCAGCAACGACAGGGGTGTCCACGAGCAGTACTTC
TRBD1,.,TRBJ1-2,TRBV3-1,CASSQVRQGYYGYTF,TGTGCCAGCAGCCAAGTCCGACAGGGCTACTATGGCTACACCTTC
TRBD1,.,TRBJ1-2,TRBV6-2/TRBV6-3,CASTETGGDYGYTF,TGTGCCAGCACCGAGACAGGGGGCGACTATGGCTACACCTTC
TRBD1,few,TRBJ2-5,TRBV7-2,CASSYRGDRETQYF,TGTGCCAGCAGCTACAGGGGCGATAGGGAGACCCAGTACTTC
TRBD2,few,TRBJ2-7,TRBV18,CASSAKQTSGSQSFHYEQYF,TGTGCCAGCTCTGCTAAACAAACTAGCGGGAGTCAATCTTTTCACTACGAGCAGTACTTC
TRBD2,.,TRBJ2-7,TRBV29-1,CSGKDRGAYEQYF,TGCAGCGGGAAGGATCGGGGGGCCTACGAGCAGTACTTC
.,.,TRBJ2-3,TRBV24-1,CATSEPGGGDTQYF,TGTGCCACCAGTGAGCCCGGAGGTGGAGATACGCAGTATTTT
.,.,TRBJ2-2,TRBV7-9,CASIRQNTGELFF,TGTGCCAGCATACGACAGAACACCGGGGAGCTGTTTTTT
.,once,TRBJ2-7,TRBV20-1,CSASKRSTGYEQYF,TGCAGTGCTTCGAAAAGGAGTACGGGATACGAGCAGTACTTC
.,few,TRBJ2-7,TRBV14,CASSQEEGADSYEQYF,TGTGCCAGCAGCCAAGAGGAAGGGGCTGATTCCTACGAGCAGTACTTC
.,few,TRBJ2-1,TRBV6-2/TRBV6-3,CASQKGRLASNEQFF,TGTGCCAGTCAAAAGGGTAGGCTAGCTTCGAATGAGCAGTTCTTC
.,few,TRBJ2-1,TRBV2,CASSASRREQFF,TGTGCCAGCAGTGCTTCTAGACGGGAGCAGTTCTTC
TRBD1,.,TRBJ2-7,TRBV19,CASSGQGKIYEQYF,TGTGCCAGCTCGGGACAGGGTAAGATCTACGAGCAGTACTTC
TRBD1,.,TRBJ1-2,TRBV7-2,CASSNRDRVRSGYTF,TGTGCCAGCAGCAACCGGGACAGGGTTCGGAGCGGCTACACCTTC
.,.,TRBJ1-1,TRBV20-1,CSAPGRTDTEAFF,TGCAGTGCTCCGGGACGGACCGACACTGAAGCTTTCTTT
.,few,TRBJ2-7,TRBV5-1,CASSPGRALLYEQYF,TGCGCCAGCAGCCCCGGACGAGCCTTGCTCTACGAGCAGTACTTC
TRBD2,few,TRBJ2-1,TRBV14,CASSQDYRLAGDREQFF,TGTGCCAGCAGCCAAGATTATAGACTAGCGGGAGATCGGGAGCAGTTCTTC
.,few,TRBJ2-6,TRBV7-9,CASSSPSSSGANVLTF,TGTGCCAGCAGCTCCCCCTCGAGCTCTGGGGCCAACGTCCTGACTTTC
.,few,TRBJ2-2,TRBV12-3/TRBV12-4,CASSLEEPGELFF,TGTGCCAGCAGTTTAGAGGAACCCGGGGAGCTGTTTTTT
TRBD2,few,TRBJ2-7,TRBV5-1,CASSQERLAGSNYEQYF,TGCGCCAGCAGCCAAGAAAGACTAGCGGGATCGAACTACGAGCAGTACTTC
.,.,TRBJ2-3,TRBV5-1,CASSWEEGKVDTQYF,TGCGCCAGCAGCTGGGAAGAGGGGAAGGTGGATACGCAGTATTTT
TRBD2,few,TRBJ2-7,TRBV20-1,CSASPGGGRAYEQYF,TGCAGTGCTAGCCCCGGCGGCGGGAGGGCCTACGAGCAGTACTTC
TRBD1,.,TRBJ1-1,TRBV27,CASSPGTAYTEAFF,TGTGCCAGCAGCCCCGGGACAGCCTACACTGAAGCTTTCTTT
.,.,TRBJ1-2,TRBV20-1,CSARTPRGLAYGYTF,TGCAGTGCTAGGACCCCACGAGGGTTGGCCTATGGCTACACCTTC
TRBD1,many,TRBJ1-2,TRBV6-1,CASSEAPRTGRGYTF,TGTGCCAGCAGTGAAGCGCCCAGGACAGGGCGCGGCTACACCTTC
TRBD2,.,TRBJ2-1,TRBV24-1,CATSGLAGGAYNEQFF,TGTGCCACCAGTGGACTAGCGGGAGGAGCGTACAATGAGCAGTTCTTC
TRBD2,once,TRBJ2-7,TRBV10-3,CAISEFRQGSSGRAGNEQYF,TGTGCCATCAGTGAGTTTCGACAGGGATCTAGCGGGAGGGCCGGGAATGAGCAGTACTTC
.,.,TRBJ1-2,TRBV12-3/TRBV12-4,CASSASGGTYGYTF,TGTGCCAGCAGTGCGTCGGGAGGGACCTATGGCTACACCTTC
.,.,TRBJ1-5,TRBV10-3,CAISEGMGSNQPQHF,TGTGCCATCAGTGAGGGTATGGGAAGCAATCAGCCCCAGCATTTT
.,.,TRBJ2-3,TRBV14,CASSQVNTSTDTQYF,TGTGCCAGCAGCCAAGTGAACACTTCCACAGATACGCAGTATTTT
.,.,TRBJ2-5,TRBV6-2/TRBV6-3,CASSYIPGPAETQYF,TGTGCCAGCAGTTACATCCCAGGGCCTGCAGAGACTCAGTACTTC